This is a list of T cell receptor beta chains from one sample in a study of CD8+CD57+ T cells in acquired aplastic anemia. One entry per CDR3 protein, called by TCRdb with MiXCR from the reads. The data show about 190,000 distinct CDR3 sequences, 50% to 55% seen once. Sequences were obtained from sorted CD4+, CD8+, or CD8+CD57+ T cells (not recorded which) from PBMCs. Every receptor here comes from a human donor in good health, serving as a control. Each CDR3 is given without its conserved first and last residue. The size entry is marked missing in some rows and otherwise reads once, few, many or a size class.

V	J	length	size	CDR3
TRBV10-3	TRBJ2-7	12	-	AISSQGAIYEQY
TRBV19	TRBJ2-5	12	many	ASSLAGAGVAQY
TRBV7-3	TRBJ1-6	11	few	ASSGQLNSPLH
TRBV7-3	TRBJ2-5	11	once	ASSFNVGETQY
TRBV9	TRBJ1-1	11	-	ASSPGGRTEAF
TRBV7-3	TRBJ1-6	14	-	ASSPGTGQGGSPLH
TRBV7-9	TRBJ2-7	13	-	ASSSASGGAHEQY
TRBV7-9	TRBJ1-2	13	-	ASQQGTVFGYGYT
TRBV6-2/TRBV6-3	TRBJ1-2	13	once	ASSYGQGINYGYT
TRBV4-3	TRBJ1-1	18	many	ASSQEPLLGQVTMNTEAF
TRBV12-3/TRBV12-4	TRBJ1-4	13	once	ASSQGAVANEKLF
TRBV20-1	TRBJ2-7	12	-	SARAGTGRYEQY
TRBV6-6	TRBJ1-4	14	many	ASSYHQGRGGEKLF
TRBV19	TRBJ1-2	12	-	ASSMTSGGDGYT
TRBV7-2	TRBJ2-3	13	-	ASSLEEGAAGTQY
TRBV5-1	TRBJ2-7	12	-	ASSLTDRAGEQY
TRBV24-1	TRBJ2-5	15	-	ATSDPQPGTVGETQY
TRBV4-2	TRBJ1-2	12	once	ASSTPGLKDGYT
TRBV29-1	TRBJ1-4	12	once	SVNQGTSNEKLF
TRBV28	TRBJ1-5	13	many	ASSTTGGGRQPQH
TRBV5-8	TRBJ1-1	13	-	ASTTRSAMNTEAF
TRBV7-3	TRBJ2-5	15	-	ASSLGLAGGVWETQY
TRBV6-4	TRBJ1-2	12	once	ASSDRSMWNGYT
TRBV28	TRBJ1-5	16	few	ASSSPLPGHGGRRTQH
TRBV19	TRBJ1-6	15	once	ASGPRTGVPVNSPLH
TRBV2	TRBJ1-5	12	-	ASSADTQNQPQH
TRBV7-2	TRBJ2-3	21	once	ASSQEGRLSAGLVSRRTDTQY
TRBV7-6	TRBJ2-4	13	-	ASSSPTEAVHIQY